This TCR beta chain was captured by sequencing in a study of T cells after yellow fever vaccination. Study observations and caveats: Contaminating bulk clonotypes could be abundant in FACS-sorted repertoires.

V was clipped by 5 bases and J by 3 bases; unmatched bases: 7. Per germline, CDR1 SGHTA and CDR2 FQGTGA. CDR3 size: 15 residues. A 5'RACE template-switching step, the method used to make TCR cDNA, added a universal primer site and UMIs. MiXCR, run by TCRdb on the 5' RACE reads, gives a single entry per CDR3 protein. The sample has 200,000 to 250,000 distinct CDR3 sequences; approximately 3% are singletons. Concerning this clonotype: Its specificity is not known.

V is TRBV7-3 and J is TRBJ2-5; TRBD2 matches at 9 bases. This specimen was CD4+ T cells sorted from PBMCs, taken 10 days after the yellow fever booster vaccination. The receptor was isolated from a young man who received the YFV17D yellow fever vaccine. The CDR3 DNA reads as TGTGCCAGCAGCGTCGGACTAGCGAAGGAAGAGACCCAGTACTTC. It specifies CASSVGLAKEETQYF.